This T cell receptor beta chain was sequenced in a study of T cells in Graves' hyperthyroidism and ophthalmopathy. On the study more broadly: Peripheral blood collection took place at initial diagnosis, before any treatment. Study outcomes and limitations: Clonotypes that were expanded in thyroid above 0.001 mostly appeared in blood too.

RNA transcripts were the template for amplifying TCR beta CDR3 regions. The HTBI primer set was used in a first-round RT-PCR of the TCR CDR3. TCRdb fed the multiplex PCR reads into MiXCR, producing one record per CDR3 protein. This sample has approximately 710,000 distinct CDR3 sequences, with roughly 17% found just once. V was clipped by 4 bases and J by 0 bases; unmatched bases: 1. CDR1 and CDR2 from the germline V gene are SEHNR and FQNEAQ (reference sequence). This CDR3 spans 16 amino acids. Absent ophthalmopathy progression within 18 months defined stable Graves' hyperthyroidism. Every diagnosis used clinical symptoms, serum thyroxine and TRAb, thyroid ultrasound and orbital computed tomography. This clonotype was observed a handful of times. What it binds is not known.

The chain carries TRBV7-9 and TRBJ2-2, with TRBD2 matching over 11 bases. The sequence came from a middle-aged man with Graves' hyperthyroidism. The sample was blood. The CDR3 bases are TGTGCCAGCAGCTCGACTAGCGGGACGAACACCGGGGAGCTGTTTTTT. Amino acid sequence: CASSSTSGTNTGELFF.